The clone carrying this T cell receptor (beta chain) showed up many times. Antigen specificity is unknown. Trimming shortened V by 4 bases and J by 0 bases, and 7 bases separated the two germline ends. Per the germline V gene, CDR1 is SGHRS and CDR2 is YFSETQ. This CDR3 is built from 14 residues. The data are from a study of identical twins. General observations from the study: The authors noted that invariant MAIT and iNKT cells could partly confound zero-insertion analyses.

Every sampled donor was Caucasian and healthy. A universal primer site was incorporated via template switching, and the cDNA contained unique molecular identifiers. TCRdb re-derived calls from the 5' RACE reads in MiXCR, one entry per CDR3 protein. Of about 700,000 distinct CDR3 sequences in the sample, 8.5% to 9% were seen once. The sample also formed part of further work on yellow fever vaccine responses in identical twins.

The sequence came from a woman under 30 in good health. The sequencing input was PBMCs. This sequence joins TRBV5-1 and TRBJ2-2, with D possibly being TRBD2 (5 bases). The CDR3 nucleotides read TGCGCCAGCAGCCAGCGGACGAACACCGGGGAGCTGTTTTTT. As protein: CASSQRTNTGELFF.